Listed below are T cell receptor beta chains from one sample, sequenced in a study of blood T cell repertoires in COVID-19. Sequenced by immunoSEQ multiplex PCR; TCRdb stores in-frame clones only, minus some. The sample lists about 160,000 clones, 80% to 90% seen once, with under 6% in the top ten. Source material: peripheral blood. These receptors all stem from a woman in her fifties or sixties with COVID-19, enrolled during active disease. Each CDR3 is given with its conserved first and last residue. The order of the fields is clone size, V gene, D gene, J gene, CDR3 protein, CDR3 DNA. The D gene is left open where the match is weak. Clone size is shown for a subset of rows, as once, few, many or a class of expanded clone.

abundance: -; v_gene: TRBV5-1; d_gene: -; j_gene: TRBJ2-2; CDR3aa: CASSPDRLNTGELFF; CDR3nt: TGCGCCAGCAGCCCGGACAGATTAAACACCGGGGAGCTGTTTTTT
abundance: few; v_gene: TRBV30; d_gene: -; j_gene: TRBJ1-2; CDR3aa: CAWSVGGRGSGYTF; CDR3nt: TGTGCCTGGAGTGTAGGGGGGCGCGGGAGTGGCTACACCTTC
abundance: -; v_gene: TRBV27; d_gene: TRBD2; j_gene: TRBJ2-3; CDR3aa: CASSRTSGGLFQAAQYF; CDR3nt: TGTGCCAGCAGTCGGACTAGCGGGGGTCTCTTTCAGGCGGCGCAGTATTTT
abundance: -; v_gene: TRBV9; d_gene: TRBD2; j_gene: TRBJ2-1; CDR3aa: CASSLEIAGDVNEQFF; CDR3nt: TGTGCCAGCAGCCTCGAAATAGCGGGGGATGTTAATGAGCAGTTCTTC
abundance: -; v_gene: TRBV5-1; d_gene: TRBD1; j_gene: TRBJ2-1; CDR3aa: CASSPGTVYNEQFF; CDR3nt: TGCGCCAGCAGCCCCGGGACAGTCTACAATGAGCAGTTCTTC
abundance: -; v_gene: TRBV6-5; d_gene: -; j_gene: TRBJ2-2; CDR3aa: CASRPGTNTGELFF; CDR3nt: TGTGCCAGCAGACCGGGGACGAACACCGGGGAGCTGTTTTTT
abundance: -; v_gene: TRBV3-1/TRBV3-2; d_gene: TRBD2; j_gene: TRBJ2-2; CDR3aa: CASSQMGLAGDRTGELFF; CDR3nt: TGTGCCAGCAGCCAGATGGGACTAGCGGGGGATCGCACCGGGGAGCTGTTTTTT
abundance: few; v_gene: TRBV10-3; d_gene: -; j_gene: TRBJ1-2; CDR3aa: CAISESNSYGYTF; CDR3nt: TGTGCCATCAGTGAGTCGAACAGCTATGGCTACACCTTC
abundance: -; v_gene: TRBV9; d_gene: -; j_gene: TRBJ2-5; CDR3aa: CASSVVSTGSPDF; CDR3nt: TGTGCCAGCAGCGTAGTTTCGACAGGCTCACCCGACTTC
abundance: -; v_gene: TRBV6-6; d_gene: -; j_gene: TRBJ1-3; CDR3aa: CASSPTGTGNTIYF; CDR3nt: TGTGCCAGCAGTCCTACAGGGACCGGAAACACCATATATTTT
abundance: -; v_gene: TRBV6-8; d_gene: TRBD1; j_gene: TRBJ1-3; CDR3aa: CASSYIGQGGGNTIYF; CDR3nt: TGTGCCAGCAGTTATATTGGACAGGGAGGTGGAAACACCATATATTTT
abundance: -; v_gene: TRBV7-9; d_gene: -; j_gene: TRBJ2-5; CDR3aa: CASKWRDFQETQYF; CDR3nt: TGTGCCAGTAAATGGCGCGACTTCCAAGAGACCCAGTACTTC
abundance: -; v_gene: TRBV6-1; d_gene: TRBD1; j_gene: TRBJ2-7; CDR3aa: CASSDGDRGSEEQYF; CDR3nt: TGTGCCAGCAGTGACGGGGACAGGGGCTCGGAAGAGCAGTACTTC
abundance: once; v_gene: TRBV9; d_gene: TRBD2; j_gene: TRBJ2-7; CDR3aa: CASSAGGGALLEQYF; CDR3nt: TGTGCCAGCAGCGCGGGGGGAGGGGCCCTTCTCGAGCAGTACTTC
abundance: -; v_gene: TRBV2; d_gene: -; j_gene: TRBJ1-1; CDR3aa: CASSEQGLRTEAFF; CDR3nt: TGTGCCAGCAGTGAGCAGGGTTTGAGGACTGAAGCTTTCTTT
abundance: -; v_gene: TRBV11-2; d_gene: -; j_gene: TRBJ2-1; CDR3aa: CASSLFGVGAYNEQFF; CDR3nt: TGTGCCAGCAGCTTATTTGGGGTAGGGGCCTACAATGAGCAGTTCTTC
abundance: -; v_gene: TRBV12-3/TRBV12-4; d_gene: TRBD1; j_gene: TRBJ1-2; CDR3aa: CASSTRQGYGYTF; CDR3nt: TGTGCCAGCAGTACTCGACAGGGCTATGGCTACACCTTC
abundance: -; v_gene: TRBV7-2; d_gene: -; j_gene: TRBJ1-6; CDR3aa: CASSPRQNNSPLHF; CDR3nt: TGTGCCAGCAGCCCTCGACAGAATAATTCACCCCTCCACTTT
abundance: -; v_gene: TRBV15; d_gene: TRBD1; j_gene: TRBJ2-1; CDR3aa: CATSRKGARNEQFF; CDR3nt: TGTGCCACCAGCAGAAAGGGGGCGAGAAATGAGCAGTTCTTC
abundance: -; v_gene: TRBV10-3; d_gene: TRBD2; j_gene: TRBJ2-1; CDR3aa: CAISETTSGGDSQFF; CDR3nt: TGTGCCATCAGTGAGACGACTAGCGGGGGAGATTCGCAGTTCTTC
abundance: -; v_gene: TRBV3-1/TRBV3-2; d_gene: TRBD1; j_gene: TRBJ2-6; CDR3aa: CASSQPQGSGANVLTF; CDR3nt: TGTGCCAGCAGCCAACCACAGGGGTCTGGGGCCAACGTCCTGACTTTC
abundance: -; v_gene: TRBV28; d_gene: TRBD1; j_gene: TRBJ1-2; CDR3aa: CASSPTGVYGYTF; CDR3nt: TGTGCCAGCAGTCCCACAGGGGTCTATGGCTACACCTTC
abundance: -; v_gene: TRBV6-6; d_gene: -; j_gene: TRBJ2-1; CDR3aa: CASSGLGNEQFF; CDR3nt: TGTGCCAGCAGTGGACTGGGGAATGAGCAGTTCTTC
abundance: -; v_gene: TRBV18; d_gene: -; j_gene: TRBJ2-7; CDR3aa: CASSPRAGLEQYF; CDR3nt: TGTGCCAGCTCACCACGTGCGGGGCTTGAGCAGTACTTC
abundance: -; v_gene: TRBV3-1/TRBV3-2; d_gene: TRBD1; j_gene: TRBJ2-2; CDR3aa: CASRRTGGTGELFF; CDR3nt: TGTGCCAGCAGGCGGACAGGGGGTACGGGGGAGCTGTTTTTT
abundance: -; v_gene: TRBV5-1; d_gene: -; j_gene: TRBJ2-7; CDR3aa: CASRTGGSYEQYF; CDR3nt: TGCGCCAGCAGAACCGGGGGATCCTACGAGCAGTACTTC
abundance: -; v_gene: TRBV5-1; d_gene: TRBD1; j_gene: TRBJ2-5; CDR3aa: CASSTDRAQETQYF; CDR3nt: TGCGCCAGCAGCACCGACAGGGCGCAAGAGACCCAGTACTTC
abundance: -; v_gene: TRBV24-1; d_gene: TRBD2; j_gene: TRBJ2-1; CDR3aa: CATARTSGGYNEQFF; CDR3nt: TGTGCCACAGCGAGGACTAGCGGGGGGTACAATGAGCAGTTCTTC
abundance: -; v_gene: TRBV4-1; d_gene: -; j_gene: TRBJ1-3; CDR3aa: CASSQGALVSSGNTIYF; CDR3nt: TGCGCCAGCAGCCAAGGGGCGTTGGTTAGCTCTGGAAACACCATATATTTT
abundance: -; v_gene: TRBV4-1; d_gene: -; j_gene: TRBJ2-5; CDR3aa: CASSQGRGTETQYF; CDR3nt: TGCGCCAGCAGCCAAGGGCGGGGAACGGAGACCCAGTACTTC
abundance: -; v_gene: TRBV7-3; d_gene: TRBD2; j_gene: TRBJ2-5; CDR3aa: CASSPTGSGGPEWETQYF; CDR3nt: TGTGCCAGCAGCCCAACAGGTAGCGGGGGGCCCGAGTGGGAGACCCAGTACTTC
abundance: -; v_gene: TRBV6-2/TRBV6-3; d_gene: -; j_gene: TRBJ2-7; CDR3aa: CASSWAATYEQYF; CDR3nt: TGTGCCAGCAGTTGGGCAGCAACCTACGAGCAGTACTTC
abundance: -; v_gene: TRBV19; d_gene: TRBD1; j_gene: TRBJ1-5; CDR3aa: CASSGDRGNQPQHF; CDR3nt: TGTGCCAGTAGTGGGGACAGGGGAAATCAGCCCCAGCATTTT
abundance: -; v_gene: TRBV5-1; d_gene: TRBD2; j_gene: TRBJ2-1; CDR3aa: CASSVGTSGRNNEQFF; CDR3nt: TGCGCCAGCAGCGTCGGGACTAGCGGTCGAAACAATGAGCAGTTCTTC
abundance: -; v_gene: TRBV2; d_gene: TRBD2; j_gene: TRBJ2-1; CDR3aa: CASRAERGPYNEQFF; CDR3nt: TGTGCCAGCAGGGCAGAGCGGGGGCCGTACAATGAGCAGTTCTTC
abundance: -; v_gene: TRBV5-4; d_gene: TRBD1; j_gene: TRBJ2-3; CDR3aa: CASSPSGTVVGDTQYF; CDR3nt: TGTGCCAGCAGCCCTTCCGGGACAGTAGTCGGAGATACGCAGTATTTT
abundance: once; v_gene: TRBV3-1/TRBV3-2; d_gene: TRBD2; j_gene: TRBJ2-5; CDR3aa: CASSQGRTSGGKQETQYF; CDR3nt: TGTGCCAGCAGCCAGGGCAGGACTAGCGGGGGGAAACAAGAGACCCAGTACTTC
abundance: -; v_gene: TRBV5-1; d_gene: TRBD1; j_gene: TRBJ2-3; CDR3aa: CASSLARDRLLDTQYF; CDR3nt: TGCGCCAGCAGCTTGGCCAGGGACAGGCTCCTAGATACGCAGTATTTT
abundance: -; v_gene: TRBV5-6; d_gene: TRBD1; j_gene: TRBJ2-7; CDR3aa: CASSSNGQGNYEQYF; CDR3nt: TGTGCCAGCAGCTCGAACGGACAGGGCAACTACGAGCAGTACTTC
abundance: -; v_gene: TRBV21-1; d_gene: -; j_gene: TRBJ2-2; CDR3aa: CASTKGRIFTGTGGNGELFF; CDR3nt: TGTGCCAGCACCAAAGGGAGAATATTCACCGGGACAGGGGGCAACGGGGAGCTGTTTTTT
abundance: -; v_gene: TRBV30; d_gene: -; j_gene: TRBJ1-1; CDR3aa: CAWTWGENTEAFF; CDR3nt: TGTGCCTGGACCTGGGGGGAGAACACTGAAGCTTTCTTT
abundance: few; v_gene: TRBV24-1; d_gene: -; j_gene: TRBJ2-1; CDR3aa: CATSQGGANEQFF; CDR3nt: TGTGCCACCAGTCAAGGAGGGGCCAATGAGCAGTTCTTC